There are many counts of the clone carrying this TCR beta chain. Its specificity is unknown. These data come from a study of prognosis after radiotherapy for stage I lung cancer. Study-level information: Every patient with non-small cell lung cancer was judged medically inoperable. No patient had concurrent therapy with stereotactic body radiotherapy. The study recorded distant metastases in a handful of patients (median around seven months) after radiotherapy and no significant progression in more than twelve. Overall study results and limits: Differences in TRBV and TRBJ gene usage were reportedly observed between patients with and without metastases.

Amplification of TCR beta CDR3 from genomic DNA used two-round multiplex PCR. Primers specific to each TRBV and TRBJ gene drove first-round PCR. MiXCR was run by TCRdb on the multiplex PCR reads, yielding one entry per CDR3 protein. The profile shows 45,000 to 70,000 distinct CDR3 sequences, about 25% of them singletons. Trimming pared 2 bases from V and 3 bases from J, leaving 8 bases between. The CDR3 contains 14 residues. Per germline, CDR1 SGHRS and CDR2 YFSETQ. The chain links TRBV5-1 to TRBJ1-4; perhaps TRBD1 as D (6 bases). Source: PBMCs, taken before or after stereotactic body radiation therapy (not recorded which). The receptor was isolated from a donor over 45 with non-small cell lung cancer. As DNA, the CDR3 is TGCGCCAGCAGCTTCGGACAGCCTAATGAAAAACTGTTTTTT. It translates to CASSFGQPNEKLFF.